Presented here are 25 T cell receptor beta chains from one specimen sequenced in a study of cytomegalovirus exposure and HLA in healthy donors. 13 Jbeta primers and 60 Vbeta primers were used for the PCR. Profiled with immunoSEQ multiplex PCR; TCRdb holds only in-frame clones, not every one. Here the sample spans 110,000 to 150,000 clones, around 79% being singletons. Sequenced input: PBMCs. These receptors all stem from a male donor in good health and CMV-seronegative.

The chain links TRBV27 to TRBJ2-1; 7 bases align to TRBD2. CDR3 size: 16 residues. Germline lookup yields CDR1 MNHEY and CDR2 SMNVEV (reference sequence). V lost 5 bases to trimming and J lost 4 bases; unmatched junction nucleotides: 11. The CDR3 nucleotides read TGTGCCAGCAGTCCCCAAGGCGGGAGATGGTACAATGAGCAGTTCTTC. Translated, it gives CASSPQGGRWYNEQFF.

This clone was picked up one time. The chain recombines TRBV5-1 with TRBJ2-5; TRBD2 agrees at 11 bases. V shed 6 bases and J 3 bases; nucleotides not matched to a gene: 4. The CDR3 consists of 14 residues. The germline CDR1 and CDR2 sequences are SGHRS and YFSETQ. The CDR3 sequence: CASNPGLAEETQYF. CDR3 coding DNA: TGCGCCAGCAATCCGGGACTAGCGGAAGAGACCCAGTACTTC.

V usage is TRBV27 and J usage is TRBJ1-1, with a weak D call TRBD1 (6 bases). This CDR3 is 13 amino acids long. CDR1 MNHEY and CDR2 SMNVEV come from the germline V gene (reference sequence). Trimming removed 6 bases at V and 7 bases at J, with 15 bases between. CDR3 residues: CASRPGAPGEAFF. The CDR3 coding sequence is TGTGCCAGCAGACCAGGGGCGCCGGGTGAAGCTTTCTTT.

J is TRBJ2-7 and V is TRBV27, with 10 bases that match TRBD2. The V segment lost 6 bases and the J segment 2 bases; nucleotides outside the gene matches: 7. Germline V lookup: CDR1 MNHEY, CDR2 SMNVEV (reference sequence). The CDR3 extends over 15 amino acids. CDR3 nucleotide sequence: TGTGCCAGCAGCCAAGGTACTAGCGGGACCTACGAGCAGTACTTC. Its protein is CASSQGTSGTYEQYF.

J is TRBJ1-2 and V is TRBV7-8; 8 positions agree with TRBD1. V lost 4 bases to trimming and J lost 4 bases; unmatched junction nucleotides: 8. CDR3 length: 15 amino acids. CDR1 SGHVS and CDR2 FQNEAQ come from the germline V gene. CDR3 DNA: TGTGCCAGCAGCTCACCCGGACAGGGCGCCTATGGCTACACCTTC. Translated: CASSSPGQGAYGYTF.

Regarding this clone: One end of the junction fails to match germline, which may point to a read error. This chain joins TRBV7-7 and TRBJ2-5; 7 nucleotides line up with TRBD2. Germline V gene sequence: CDR1 SSHAT, CDR2 FNYEAQ (reference sequence). This CDR3 region has 16 residues. This CDR3 reads CASSLGDGGTPETQYF. CDR3 coding DNA: TGTGCTAGCAGCTTAGGGGACGGGGGGACCCCGGAGACCCAGTACTTC.

This clone was seen a single time. The gene calls are TRBV5-6 and TRBJ1-1; D uncertain. V lost 1 base and J 0 bases, leaving 19 bases between the germline ends. In germline, CDR1 is SGHDT, CDR2 YYEEEE. The CDR3 has 18 amino acids. The CDR3 reads CASSLFPDMGRMNTEAFF. In DNA, the CDR3 is TGTGCCAGCAGCTTGTTCCCGGATATGGGCAGAATGAACACTGAAGCTTTCTTT.

This clone showed up just a few times. The genes are TRBV30 and TRBJ2-1; D is possibly TRBD2 (6 bases). From germline, CDR1 is GTSNPN and CDR2 SVGIG (reference sequence). The CDR3 is 14 residues long. Between the trimmed V and J ends, which lost 0 bases and 7 bases, there was a span of 13 bases. Here the CDR3 DNA reads TGTGCCTGGAGTGTTGATCGGGGGAGGAATGAGCAGTTCTTC. Translation: CAWSVDRGRNEQFF.

The V and J genes are TRBV19 and TRBJ1-2; D is uncertain. Trimming stripped 3 bases from V and 1 base from J, with 9 bases between. The CDR3 has 14 amino acids. From germline, CDR1 is LNHDA and CDR2 SQIVND (reference sequence). The CDR3 loop reads CASSMGRGNYGYTF. The CDR3 bases are TGTGCCAGTAGTATGGGTCGGGGTAACTATGGCTACACCTTC.

The rearrangement joins TRBV12-5 to TRBJ2-2, with D perhaps TRBD2 (6 bases). V lost 6 bases to trimming and J lost 7 bases, with 12 bases between them. The CDR3 is 13 residues long. The germline gives CDR1 LGHNT, CDR2 FRNRAP. Here the CDR3 reads CASGRLGGGELFF. The CDR3 nucleotides are TGTGCTAGTGGAAGATTGGGAGGCGGGGAGCTGTTTTTT.

This rearrangement joins TRBV5-1 to TRBJ2-1; D is perhaps TRBD1 (5 bases). V lost 4 bases and J lost 6, with 14 bases in between. CDR1 is SGHRS and CDR2 is YFSETQ in the germline V gene. The CDR3 has 14 residues. In DNA form, the CDR3 reads TGCGCCAGCAGCGGTGGGCAGGGTTTCAATGAGCAGTTCTTC. Translated: CASSGGQGFNEQFF.

This chain uses TRBV7-3 with TRBJ2-7; 9 bases fit TRBD1. J lost 7 bases, V lost 4 bases, and 11 bases had no gene match. The germline V gene has CDR1 SGHTA and CDR2 FQGTGA. This CDR3 spans 15 amino acids. The CDR3 bases are TGTGCCAGCAGCTCAACCTCCGGGACAGGGATGGAGCAGTACTTC. This translates into CASSSTSGTGMEQYF. The complete variable domain, with remaining parts taken from reference TRBV7-3 and TRBJ2-7, reads GAGVSQTPSNKVTEKGKYVELRCDPISGHTALYWYRQSLGQGPEFLIYFQGTGAADDSGLPNDRFFAVRPEGSVSTLKIQRTERGDSAVYLCASSSTSGTGMEQYFGPGTRLTVT.

This clone was observed a single time. V gene TRBV10-3 combines with J gene TRBJ2-5, with 10 bases lining up with TRBD2. The end of the DNA is better explained by TRBJ2-7, so the J call may be wrong. This CDR3 has 15 residues. The germline V gene has CDR1 ENHRY and CDR2 SYGVKD. CDR3 in DNA: TGTGCCATCAGTGCCGGGAGAAGCGGGAGGGACGAGCAGTACTTC. This codes for CAISAGRSGRDEQYF.

The V gene is TRBV7-9, the J gene TRBJ2-5; D is unresolved. Trimming cost V 5 bases and J 5 bases, with 12 bases left between them. Looked up from germline, CDR1 is SEHNR and CDR2 is FQNEAQ (reference sequence). The CDR3 spans 13 residues. CDR3 nucleotide sequence: TGTGCCAGCAGCCGCAGTTCTAGGGAGACCCAGTACTTC. This translates into CASSRSSRETQYF.

This clone came up once. This rearrangement joins TRBV14 to TRBJ2-1; the match to TRBD2 covers 13 bases. The germline V gene encodes CDR1 SGHDN and CDR2 FVKESK. Losses at the gene ends were 6 bases for V and 9 bases for J; bases not matched to a gene: 11. The CDR3 totals 16 residues. CDR3 sequence: CASSRGLAGVLGEQFF. In DNA form, the CDR3 reads TGTGCCAGCAGTCGAGGACTAGCGGGGGTACTGGGTGAGCAGTTCTTC.

This chain connects TRBV4-2 to TRBJ2-1, with 7 bases matching TRBD2. This CDR3 spans 13 amino acids. V shed 4 bases, J shed 8 bases, and the junction held 5 bases outside the gene matches. CDR1 is LGHNA and CDR2 is YNFKEQ in the germline V gene. This CDR3 is CASSRAGEDEQFF. CDR3 in DNA: TGTGCCAGCAGCCGGGCGGGAGAGGATGAGCAGTTCTTC.

The chain links TRBV29-1 to TRBJ2-7, with 7 bases identical to TRBD1. The CDR3 has 13 amino acids. Germline V gene sequence: CDR1 SQVTM, CDR2 ANQGSEA. J gave up 1 base and V 4 bases, and 4 bases lay outside the gene matches. The CDR3 sequence is CSVVQGDSYEQYF. CDR3 coding DNA: TGCAGCGTTGTTCAGGGGGATTCCTACGAGCAGTACTTC.

The CDR3: CASSLDPSGGPDTQYF. CDR3 in DNA: TGCGCCAGCAGCTTGGATCCTAGCGGGGGGCCAGATACGCAGTATTTT. J is TRBJ2-3 and V is TRBV5-1, with 11 bases aligning to TRBD2. Germline V gene sequence: CDR1 SGHRS, CDR2 YFSETQ. V lost 0 bases, J lost 4 bases, and 4 bases stayed unmatched. The CDR3 is 16 residues long. Full variable domain (remainder filled in from reference TRBV5-1 and TRBJ2-3): KAGVTQTPRYLIKTRGQQVTLSCSPISGHRSVSWYQQTPGQGLQFLFEYFSETQRNKGNFPGRFSGRQFSNSRSEMNVSTLELGDSALYLCASSLDPSGGPDTQYFGPGTRLTVL.

The V gene is TRBV28, the J gene TRBJ2-7; 11 positions agree with TRBD1. Germline V gene sequence: CDR1 MDHEN, CDR2 SYDVKM. With 5 bases clipped from V and 4 bases from J, the junction kept 7 bases outside the gene matches. This CDR3 has 15 residues. The CDR3 spells CASSPRTGGSYEQYF. The CDR3 coding sequence is TGTGCCAGCAGTCCACGGACAGGGGGCAGTTACGAGCAGTACTTC.

J is TRBJ1-1 and V is TRBV2, with D perhaps TRBD1 (5 bases). The ends were cut back, 6 bases at V and 2 bases at J, with 10 bases in the middle. The CDR3 spans 13 residues. CDR1 and CDR2 from the germline V gene are SNHLY and FYNNEI. CDR3: CASSRQLNTEAFF. The CDR3 DNA reads TGTGCCAGCAGCCGACAGCTTAACACTGAAGCTTTCTTT.

The genes are TRBV27 and TRBJ2-5; tentative D call: TRBD1 (7 bases). The CDR3 spans 14 residues. The germline V gene has CDR1 MNHEY and CDR2 SMNVEV (reference sequence). The germline V and J ends were trimmed by 8 bases and 4 bases, with 17 bases remaining between them. As DNA, the CDR3 is TGTGCCAGCCGGAGGGGGCAGGACCTAGAGACCCAGTACTTC. Protein: CASRRGQDLETQYF.

This chain uses TRBV6-5 with TRBJ2-7; D possibly corresponds to TRBD1 (6 bases). The CDR3 consists of 15 residues. Trimming left V 4 bases short and J 3 bases short, with 16 bases between. Germline V gene data show CDR1 as MNHEY and CDR2 as SVGAGI. Here the CDR3 DNA reads TGTGCCAGCAGTTCTCCGGGACATGTCGACTACGAGCAGTACTTC. Its translation: CASSSPGHVDYEQYF.

The rearrangement joins TRBV7-6 to TRBJ1-4; 8 bases are shared with TRBD1. The V gene's germline CDR1 is SGHVS and CDR2 FNYEAQ. V shed 5 bases and J 2 bases; nucleotides not matched to a gene: 7. CDR3 length: 16 amino acids. The CDR3 bases are TGTGCCAGCAGCCCCGGACAGGGATTGACTAATGAAAAACTGTTTTTT. Amino acids: CASSPGQGLTNEKLFF.

The chain carries TRBV14 and TRBJ1-1; TRBD1 matches at 7 bases. Trimming at V came to 4 bases and at J to 0 bases, leaving 5 bases not matched to a gene. CDR3 size: 15 residues. Per germline, CDR1 SGHDN and CDR2 FVKESK. The CDR3 region has the DNA TGTGCCAGCAGCCCGCTCACAGGGGTGAACACTGAAGCTTTCTTT. As protein: CASSPLTGVNTEAFF.

The chain couples TRBV25-1 to TRBJ2-2; perhaps TRBD1 as D (6 bases). The germline CDR1 and CDR2 sequences are MGHDK and SYGVNS. Trimming stripped 7 bases from V and 4 bases from J, with 13 bases between. The CDR3 spans 14 residues. The CDR3 DNA reads TGTGCCAGCAAAGGCCGGACAGTCACCGGGGAGCTGTTTTTT. This codes for CASKGRTVTGELFF.